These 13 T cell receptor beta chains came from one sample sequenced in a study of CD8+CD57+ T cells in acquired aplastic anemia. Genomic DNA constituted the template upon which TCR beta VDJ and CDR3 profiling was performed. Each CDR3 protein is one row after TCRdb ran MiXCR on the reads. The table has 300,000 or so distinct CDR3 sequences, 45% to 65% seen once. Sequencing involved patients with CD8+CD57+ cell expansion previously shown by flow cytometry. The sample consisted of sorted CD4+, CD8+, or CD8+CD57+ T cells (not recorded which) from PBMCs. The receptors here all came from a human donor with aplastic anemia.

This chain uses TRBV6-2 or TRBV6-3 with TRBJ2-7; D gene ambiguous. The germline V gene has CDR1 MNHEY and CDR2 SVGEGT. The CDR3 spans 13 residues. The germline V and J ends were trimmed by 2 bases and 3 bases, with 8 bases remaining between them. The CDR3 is CASSYTAVYEQYF. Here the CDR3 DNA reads TGTGCCAGCAGTTACACCGCCGTCTACGAGCAGTACTTC.

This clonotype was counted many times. The chain's CDR3 is CASSVGASNTEAFF. CDR3 DNA sequence: TGTGCCAGCAGCGTAGGGGCTTCGAACACTGAAGCTTTCTTT. V gene TRBV9 combines with J gene TRBJ1-1; no firm D call. This CDR3 has 14 residues. V was trimmed by 0 bases and J by 1 base, leaving 7 bases between them. Germline values: CDR1 SGDLS, CDR2 YYNGEE.

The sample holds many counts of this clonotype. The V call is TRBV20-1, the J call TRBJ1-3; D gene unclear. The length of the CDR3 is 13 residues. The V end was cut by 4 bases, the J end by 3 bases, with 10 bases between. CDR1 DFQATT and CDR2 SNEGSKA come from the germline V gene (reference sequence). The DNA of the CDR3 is TGCAGTGCTATCCTTCGAAGTGGAAACACCATATATTTT. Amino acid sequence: CSAILRSGNTIYF.

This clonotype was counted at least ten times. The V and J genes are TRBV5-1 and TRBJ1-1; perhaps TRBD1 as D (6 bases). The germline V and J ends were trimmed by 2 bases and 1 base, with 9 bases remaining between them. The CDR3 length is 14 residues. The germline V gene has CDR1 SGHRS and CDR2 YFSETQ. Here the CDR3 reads CASSFLQGNTEAFF. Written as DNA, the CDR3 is TGCGCCAGCAGCTTCCTACAGGGGAACACTGAAGCTTTCTTT.

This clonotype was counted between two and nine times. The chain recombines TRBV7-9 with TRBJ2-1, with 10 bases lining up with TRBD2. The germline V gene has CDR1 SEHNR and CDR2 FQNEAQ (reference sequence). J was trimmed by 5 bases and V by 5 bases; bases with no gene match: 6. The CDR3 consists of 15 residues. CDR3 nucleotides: TGTGCCAGCAGCCGATGGACTAGCGGAGACAATGAGCAGTTCTTC. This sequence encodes CASSRWTSGDNEQFF.

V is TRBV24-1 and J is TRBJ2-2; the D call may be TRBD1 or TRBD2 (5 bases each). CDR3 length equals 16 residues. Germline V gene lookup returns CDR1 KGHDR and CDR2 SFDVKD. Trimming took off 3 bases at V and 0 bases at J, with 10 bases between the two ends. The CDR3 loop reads CATSDAGTANTGELFF. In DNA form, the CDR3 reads TGTGCCACCAGTGATGCCGGGACGGCGAACACCGGGGAGCTGTTTTTT.

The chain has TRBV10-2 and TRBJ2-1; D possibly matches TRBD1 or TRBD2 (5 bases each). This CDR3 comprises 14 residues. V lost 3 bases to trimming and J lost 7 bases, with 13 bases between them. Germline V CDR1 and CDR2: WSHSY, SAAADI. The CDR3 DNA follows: TGCGCCAGCAGTGAAGGGTGGGGGTTAAATGAGCAGTTCTTC. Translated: CASSEGWGLNEQFF.

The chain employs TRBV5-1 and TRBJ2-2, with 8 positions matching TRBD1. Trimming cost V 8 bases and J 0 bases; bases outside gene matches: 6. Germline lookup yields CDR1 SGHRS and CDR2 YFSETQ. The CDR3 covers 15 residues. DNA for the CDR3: TGCGCCAGTACTGGGACAGGATCGAACACCGGGGAGCTGTTTTTT. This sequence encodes CASTGTGSNTGELFF.

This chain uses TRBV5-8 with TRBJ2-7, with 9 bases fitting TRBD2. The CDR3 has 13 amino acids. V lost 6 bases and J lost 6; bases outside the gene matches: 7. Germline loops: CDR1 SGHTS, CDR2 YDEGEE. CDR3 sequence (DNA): TGTGCCAGCATTTTCTCGCGGGGGGGCGAGCAGTACTTC. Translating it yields CASIFSRGGEQYF.

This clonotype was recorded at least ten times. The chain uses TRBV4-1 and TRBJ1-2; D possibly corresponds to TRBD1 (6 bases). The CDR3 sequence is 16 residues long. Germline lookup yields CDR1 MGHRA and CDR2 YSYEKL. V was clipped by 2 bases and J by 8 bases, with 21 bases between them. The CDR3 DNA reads TGCGCCAGCAGCCAACCCACGGACAGTACAATTCGAGGCTACACCTTC. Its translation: CASSQPTDSTIRGYTF.

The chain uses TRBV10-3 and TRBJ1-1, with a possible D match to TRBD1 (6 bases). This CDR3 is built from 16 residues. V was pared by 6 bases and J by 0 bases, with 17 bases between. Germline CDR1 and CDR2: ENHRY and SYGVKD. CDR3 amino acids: CAISAGDKGMNTEAFF. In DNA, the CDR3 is TGTGCCATCAGCGCGGGGGACAAAGGGATGAACACTGAAGCTTTCTTT.

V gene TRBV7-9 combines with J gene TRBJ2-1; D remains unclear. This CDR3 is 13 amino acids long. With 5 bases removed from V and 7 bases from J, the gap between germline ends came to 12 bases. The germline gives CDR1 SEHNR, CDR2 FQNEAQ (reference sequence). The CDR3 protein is CASSAPIGNEQFF. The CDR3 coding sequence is TGTGCCAGCAGCGCCCCAATCGGTAATGAGCAGTTCTTC.

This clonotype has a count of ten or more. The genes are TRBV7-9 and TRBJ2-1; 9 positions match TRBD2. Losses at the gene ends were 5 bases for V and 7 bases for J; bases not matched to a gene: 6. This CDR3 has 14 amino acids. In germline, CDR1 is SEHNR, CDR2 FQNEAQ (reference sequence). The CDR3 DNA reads TGTGCCAGCAGCCCGGGACTAGCTGGAAATGAGCAGTTCTTC. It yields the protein CASSPGLAGNEQFF.